The clone carrying this TCR beta chain was detected only a few times. Antigen: not known. These data are taken from a study of T cells after yellow fever vaccination. Background on the study: Fractions containing few cells were prepared with SMART-Seq v4 Ultra Low Input.

5'RACE template switching added a universal primer site and UMIs to TCR cDNA. TCRdb analysed the 5' RACE reads with MiXCR anew, one entry per CDR3 protein. In the table there are about 320,000 distinct CDR3 sequences, about 6.9% of which are singletons. Study-level results: Some clonotypes, a small share, were shared between CD4 and CD8 compartments.

Germline CDR1 is MGHDK and CDR2 is SYGVNS. The V end lost 2 bases, the J end lost 8 bases, and 13 bases lay between the germline ends. This CDR3 comprises 15 residues. This specimen was PBMCs, taken approximately 47 days after the first yellow fever vaccination. The sequence was collected from a man younger than 35 who received the YFV17D yellow fever vaccine. V and J are TRBV25-1 and TRBJ1-6; possible D gene TRBD1, 5 bases. The CDR3 DNA follows: TGTGCCAGCAGTGAAGGGACCAGAGGCTATTCACCCCTCCACTTT. This codes for CASSEGTRGYSPLHF.